This TCR beta chain stems from a study of monozygotic twins with inflammatory bowel disease. Details on this clonotype: Its target is not known.

The germline V gene encodes CDR1 ENHRY and CDR2 SYGVKD. The CDR3 contains 14 residues. General observations from the study: Differing T cell subtypes remained indistinguishable. Whereas healthy co-twins had higher TCRbeta diversity (inverse Simpson), IBD patients had lower diversity.

Across eight separate reactions for each sample, cDNA was made. Addition of UMIs with a 6-nucleotide sample barcode was achieved by template switching. TCRdb re-analyzed the 5' RACE reads; it lists each CDR3 protein once, without DNA. Reported are fewer than 550,000 distinct CDR3 sequences; the ten largest clones contain about 2.4%. J is TRBJ1-4 and V is TRBV10-3; TCRdb's D call of TRBD1 is untestable without DNA. The material sequenced was blood. The clonotype originates from a human donor with ulcerative colitis or Crohn's disease, or a healthy co-twin of an affected twin (not recorded which). The CDR3 sequence is CAISPAGQLEKLFF.